This T cell receptor beta chain was recovered during a study of OX40 agonist ivuxolimab in advanced cancers. Assay: immunoSEQ multiplex PCR; the TCRdb copy retains only in-frame clones and omits some. This repertoire shows around 140,000 clones, 85% to 95% found once; its top ten account for approximately 1%. Trimming pared 8 bases from V and 4 bases from J, leaving 15 bases between. The CDR3 covers 14 residues. Germline V gene sequence: CDR1 MNHNY, CDR2 SVGAGI (reference sequence). The chain combines TRBV6-6 with TRBJ1-3; no definite D call. The sequence derives from an adult with an advanced solid tumor such as melanoma, head and neck, liver or kidney cancer. The input for sequencing was CD4+ or CD8+ T cells sorted from blood, taken in a trial of the OX40 agonist ivuxolimab. The CDR3 protein is CASLEAVPGNTIYF. Here the CDR3 DNA reads TGTGCCAGCCTAGAGGCGGTTCCGGGAAACACCATATATTTT.